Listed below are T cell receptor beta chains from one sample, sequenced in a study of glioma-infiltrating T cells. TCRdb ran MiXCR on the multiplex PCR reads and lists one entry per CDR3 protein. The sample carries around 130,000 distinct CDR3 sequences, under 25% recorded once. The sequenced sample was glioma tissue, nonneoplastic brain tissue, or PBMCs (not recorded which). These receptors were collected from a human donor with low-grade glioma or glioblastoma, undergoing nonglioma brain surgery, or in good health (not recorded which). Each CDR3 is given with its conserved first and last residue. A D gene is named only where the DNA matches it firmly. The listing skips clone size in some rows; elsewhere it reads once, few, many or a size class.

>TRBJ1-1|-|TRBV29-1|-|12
CSAVQGNTEASF
TGCAGTGCTGTGCAGGGGAACACTGAAGCTTCCTTT
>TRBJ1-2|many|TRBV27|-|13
CASSFMPNYGYTF
TGTGCCAGCAGTTTTATGCCAAACTATGGCTACACCTTC
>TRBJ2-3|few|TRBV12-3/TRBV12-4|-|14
CASSPRGRGDTQYF
TGTGCCAGCAGTCCGAGGGGAAGAGGAGATACGCAGTATTTT
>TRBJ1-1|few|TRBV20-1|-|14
CSARLGGVGTEAFF
TGCAGTGCTAGGCTTGGGGGGGTGGGCACTGAAGCTTTCTTT
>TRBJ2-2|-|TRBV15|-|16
CATSKEGRLNTGELFF
TGTGCCACCAGCAAAGAGGGACGGCTGAACACCGGGGAGCTGTTTTTT
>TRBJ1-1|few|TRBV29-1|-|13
CSVAPGSNTEAFF
TGCAGCGTAGCCCCTGGGTCGAACACTGAAGCTTTCTTT
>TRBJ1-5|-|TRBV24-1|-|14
CATSVGNSNQPQHF
TGTGCCACCAGTGTTGGGAATAGCAATCAGCCCCAGCATTTT
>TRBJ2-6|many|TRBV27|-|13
CASTHTGANVLTF
TGTGCCAGCACCCATACTGGGGCCAACGTCCTGACTTTC
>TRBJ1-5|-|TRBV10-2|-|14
CASSESGGRQPHHF
TGCGCCAGCAGTGAGTCAGGGGGGAGGCAGCCCCATCATTTT
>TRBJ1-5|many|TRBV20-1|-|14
CSAITGRGIQPQHF
TGCAGTGCTATTACAGGTCGCGGCATTCAGCCCCAGCATTTT
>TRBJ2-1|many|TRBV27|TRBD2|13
CASSGTSEDEQFF
TGTGCCAGCAGCGGGACTAGCGAGGATGAGCAGTTCTTC
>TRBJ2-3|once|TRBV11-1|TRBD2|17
CASRASGGMTSTDTQYF
TGTGCCAGCAGAGCTAGCGGGGGGATGACTTCCACAGATACGCAGTATTTT
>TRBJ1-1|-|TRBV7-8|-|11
CAIALNTEAFF
TGTGCCATCGCCCTGAACACTGAAGCTTTCTTT
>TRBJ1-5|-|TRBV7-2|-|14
CASRSQGTNQPQHF
TGTGCCAGCAGATCCCAGGGCACCAATCAGCCCCAGCATTTT
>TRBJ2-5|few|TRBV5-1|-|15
CASSLEARPQETQYF
TGCGCCAGCAGCTTGGAGGCTAGACCCCAAGAGACCCAGTACTTC
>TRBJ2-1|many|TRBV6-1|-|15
CASSPTGLSYNEQFF
TGTGCCAGCAGTCCCACAGGGCTCTCCTACAATGAGCAGTTCTTC
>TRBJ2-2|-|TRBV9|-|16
CASRKQERMNTGELFF
TGTGCCAGCAGGAAACAGGAACGGATGAACACCGGGGAGCTGTTTTTT
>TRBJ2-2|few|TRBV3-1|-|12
CASRYDTGELFF
TGTGCCAGCAGGTATGACACCGGGGAGCTGTTTTTT
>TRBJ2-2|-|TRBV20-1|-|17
CSAREPGSRGVTGGLFF
TGCAGTGCTAGGGAACCAGGGTCGCGCGGAGTCACCGGGGGGCTGTTTTTT
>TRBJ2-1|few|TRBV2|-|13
CATGRLSYNEQFF
TGTGCCACGGGCAGACTATCCTACAATGAGCAGTTCTTC
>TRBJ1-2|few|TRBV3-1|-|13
CASSQRRGGGYTF
TGTGCCAGCAGCCAACGCAGGGGAGGCGGCTACACCTTC
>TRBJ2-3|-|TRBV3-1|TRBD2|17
CASSQEIAGGQGDTQYF
TGTGCCAGCAGCCAAGAGATAGCGGGGGGGCAAGGAGATACGCAGTATTTT
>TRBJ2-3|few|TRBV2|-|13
CASLSEGTDTQYF
TGTGCCAGCCTAAGCGAAGGCACAGATACGCAGTATTTT
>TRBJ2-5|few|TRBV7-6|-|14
CASSPMEGAETQYF
TGTGCCAGCAGCCCAATGGAGGGCGCCGAGACCCAGTACTTC
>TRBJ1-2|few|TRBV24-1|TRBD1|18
CATSDRGTVPGGNYGYTF
TGTGCCACCAGTGACCGCGGGACAGTACCTGGGGGTAACTATGGCTACACCTTC
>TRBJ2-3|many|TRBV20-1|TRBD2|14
CSADTGLGTDTQYF
TGCAGTGCGGACACGGGACTAGGGACAGATACGCAGTATTTT
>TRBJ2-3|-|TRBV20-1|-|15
CSPSLGVPGSDTQYF
TGCAGTCCCTCACTTGGGGTCCCGGGCTCAGATACGCAGTATTTT
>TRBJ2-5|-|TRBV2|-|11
CASSEQETQYF
TGTGCCAGCAGTGAACAGGAGACCCAGTACTTC
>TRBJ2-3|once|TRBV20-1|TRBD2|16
CSAKHRLAGARDTQYF
TGCAGTGCTAAACACAGGCTAGCGGGGGCCCGGGATACGCAGTATTTT
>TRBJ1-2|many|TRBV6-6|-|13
CASSYEGNYGYTF
TGTGCCAGCAGTTACGAGGGTAACTATGGCTACACCTTC
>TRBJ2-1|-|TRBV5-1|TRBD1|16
CASSLEWDSTVGEQFF
TGCGCCAGCAGCTTGGAGTGGGACAGTACCGTCGGTGAGCAGTTCTTC
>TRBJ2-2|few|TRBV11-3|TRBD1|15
CASSSGTGSVGELFF
TGTGCCAGCAGCTCCGGGACAGGGTCAGTCGGGGAGCTGTTTTTT
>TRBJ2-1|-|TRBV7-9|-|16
CASSFVRTNPYNEQFF
TGTGCCAGCAGCTTTGTTCGGACTAACCCCTACAATGAGCAGTTCTTC
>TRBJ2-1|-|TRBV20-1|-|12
CSARRGSHEQFF
TGCAGTGCTAGAAGGGGGTCCCATGAGCAGTTCTTC
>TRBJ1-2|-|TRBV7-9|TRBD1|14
CASGTGRSNYGYTF
TGTGCCAGCGGGACAGGGCGTTCCAACTATGGCTACACCTTC
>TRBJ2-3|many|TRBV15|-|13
CATSRVVGDTQYF
TGTGCCACCAGCAGAGTTGTGGGCGATACGCAGTATTTT
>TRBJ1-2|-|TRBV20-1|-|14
CSASLPPPDYGYTF
TGCAGTGCTAGTCTCCCCCCCCCGGACTATGGCTACACCTTC
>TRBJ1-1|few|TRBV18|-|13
CASSPTGWTEAFF
TGTGCCAGCTCACCCACAGGGTGGACTGAAGCTTTCTTT
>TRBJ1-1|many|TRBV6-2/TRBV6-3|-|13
CASSYFEATEAFF
TGTGCCAGCAGTTATTTCGAGGCCACTGAAGCTTTCTTT
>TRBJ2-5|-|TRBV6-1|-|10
CASSGGTQYF
TGTGCCAGTTCCGGCGGGACCCAGTACTTC
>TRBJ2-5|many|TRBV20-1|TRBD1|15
CSARGYRGSGETQYF
TGCAGTGCTAGAGGCTACAGGGGGAGCGGAGAGACCCAGTACTTC
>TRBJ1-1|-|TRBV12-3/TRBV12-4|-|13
CTSSLEAGTEAFF
TGTACCAGCAGTTTGGAGGCGGGCACTGAAGCTTTCTTT
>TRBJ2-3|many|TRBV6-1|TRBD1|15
CASGGQGKFADTQYF
TGTGCCAGCGGGGGACAGGGTAAATTTGCAGATACGCAGTATTTT
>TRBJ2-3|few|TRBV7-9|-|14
CASSQEGVFDTQYF
TGTGCCAGCAGCCAAGAGGGGGTTTTTGATACGCAGTATTTT
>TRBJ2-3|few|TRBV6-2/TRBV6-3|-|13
CASTRRTTDTQYF
TGTGCCAGCACCCGCAGGACCACAGATACGCAGTATTTT
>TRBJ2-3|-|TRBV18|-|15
CASSPLPSPTDTQYF
TGTGCGAGCTCACCACTGCCCTCGCCCACAGATACGCAGTATTTT
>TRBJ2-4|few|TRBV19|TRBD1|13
CASSQGARNIQYF
TGTGCCAGTTCTCAGGGGGCAAGGAACATTCAGTACTTC
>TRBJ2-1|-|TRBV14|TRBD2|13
CASSQDLAVEQFF
TGTGCCAGCAGCCAAGACCTAGCGGTTGAGCAGTTCTTC